Detailed here is one T cell receptor beta chain. Sequencing was performed with immunoSEQ multiplex PCR; in TCRdb, only in-frame clones are kept and a portion is missing. In the table there are roughly 650,000 clones, roughly 95% of which are singletons. Germline-derived CDR1 and CDR2 are MNHEY and SMNVEV (reference sequence). The CDR3 sequence is 14 residues long. V lost 6 bases and J lost 6, with 17 bases in between. CD45RO-negative CD8 cells positively selected for CCR7 made up the naive population, which excluded terminally differentiated effector memory CD45RA+ cells. The entry originates in a study of shared clonotypes between healthy human individuals.

This chain links TRBV27 with TRBJ2-5; a possible D gene is TRBD1 (7 bases). The sequenced sample was naive CD8+ T cells sorted from blood. The clonotype was recovered from a woman aged 25 to 39 in good health. The CDR3 coding sequence is TGTGCCAGCAGCCCGGGGGCAGGGGGTAAGACCCAGTACTTC. This sequence encodes CASSPGAGGKTQYF.